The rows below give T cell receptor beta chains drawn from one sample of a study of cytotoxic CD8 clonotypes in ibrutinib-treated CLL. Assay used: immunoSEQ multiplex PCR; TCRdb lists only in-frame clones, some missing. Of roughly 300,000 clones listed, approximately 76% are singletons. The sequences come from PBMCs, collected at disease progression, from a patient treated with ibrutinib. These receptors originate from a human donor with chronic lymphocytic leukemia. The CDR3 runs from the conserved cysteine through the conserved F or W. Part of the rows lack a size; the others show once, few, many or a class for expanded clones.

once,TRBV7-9,CASSWLETGELFF
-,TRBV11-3,CASSLDVDNEQFF
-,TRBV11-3,CASSLIYGQSSYNEQFF
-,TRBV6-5,CASSFHSGANEQFF
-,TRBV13,CASSPTGLYEQFF
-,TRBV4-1,CASTLRDTGELFF
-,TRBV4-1,CASSQWGTSHYGYTF
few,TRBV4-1,CASSQDRRNTGELFF
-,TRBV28,CASSWERGQPQHF
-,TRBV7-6,CASSQGTSSYNEQFF
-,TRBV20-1,CSARKSETQYF
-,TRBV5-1,CASSPETSGYEQYF
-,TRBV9,CASSVRDGHYEQYF
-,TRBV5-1,CASSLGGNYYEQYF
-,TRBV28,CASTPGTGADIQYF
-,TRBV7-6,CASSLGQGQETQYF